The 26 T cell receptor beta chains below come from one sample, sequenced in a study of regulatory T cells in long-lasting Graves disease. HTBI primers from iRepertoire and Arm-PCR of CDR3 regions yielded the TCR beta libraries. TCRdb recomputed calls from the multiplex PCR reads with MiXCR, one row per CDR3 protein. Counted here are 350,000 to 450,000 distinct CDR3 sequences, just under 15% occurring once; the ten biggest clones make up roughly 17%. Time point here: newly diagnosed GD, antithyroid drugs for less than 3 months. RNA extracted from PBMCs served as the sequencing template. These sequences were also reported in another study, on T cells in Graves' hyperthyroidism and ophthalmopathy.

The sequencing used peripheral blood mononuclear cells (PBMCs), collected at new diagnosis, from a patient treated with antithyroid drugs. All receptors derive from a woman in her 30s with Graves disease.

The sample holds many counts of this clonotype. This chain uses TRBV5-1 with TRBJ1-1; the match to TRBD1 covers 7 bases. Germline V lookup: CDR1 SGHRS, CDR2 YFSETQ. J was trimmed by 4 bases and V by 3 bases; bases with no gene match: 6. This CDR3 spans 14 amino acids. DNA for the CDR3: TGCGCCAGCAGCTCGGGGACAGAGGGCACTGAAGCTTTCTTT. The encoded protein is CASSSGTEGTEAFF.

This clonotype was seen ten or more times. The V and J genes are TRBV20-1 and TRBJ2-7, with D tentatively TRBD1 or TRBD2 (5 bases each). CDR3 length: 15 residues. Trimming took off 5 bases at V and 4 bases at J, with 21 bases between the two ends. Per the germline V gene, CDR1 is DFQATT and CDR2 is SNEGSKA (reference sequence). The CDR3 loop is CSAGSLRDRLYEQYF. In nucleotides, the CDR3 is TGCAGTGCTGGATCACTCCGGGACCGACTTTACGAGCAGTACTTC.

The genes are TRBV24-1 and TRBJ2-5; 9 nucleotides align to TRBD1. Germline lookup yields CDR1 KGHDR and CDR2 SFDVKD. CDR3 length: 17 residues. V trimming: 4 bases; J trimming: 2 bases; junction bases outside the gene matches: 10. In DNA form, the CDR3 reads TGTGCCACCAGTGACGGGGGGACAGGGATCAATCAAGAGACCCAGTACTTC. Encoded protein: CATSDGGTGINQETQYF.

At least ten counts were recorded for this clonotype. J is TRBJ2-1 and V is TRBV7-9, with D perhaps TRBD1 or TRBD2 (5 bases each). This CDR3 spans 14 amino acids. Germline V gene sequence: CDR1 SEHNR, CDR2 FQNEAQ (reference sequence). The V and J ends lost 2 bases and 13 bases respectively, with 18 bases between them. CDR3 nucleotides: TGTGCCAGCAGCTTAACGACCGGGACGGAGCCCCAGTTCTTC. Translated, it gives CASSLTTGTEPQFF.

This clonotype was counted a few times. The CDR3 is CASSTGLAVNTDTQYF. The CDR3 nucleotides read TGTGCCAGCAGCACCGGACTAGCGGTGAACACAGATACGCAGTATTTT. The chain employs TRBV5-4 and TRBJ2-3, with 10 bases fitting TRBD2. Germline V gene sequence: CDR1 SGHNT, CDR2 YYREEE (reference sequence). CDR3 length equals 16 residues. The trim removed 4 bases at V and 2 bases at J, leaving 7 bases unmatched.

The rearrangement uses TRBV12-3 or TRBV12-4 and TRBJ2-5, with TRBD1 matching over 7 bases. Germline trimming cut 5 bases from V and 7 bases from J; bases unmatched to any gene: 7. This CDR3 comprises 13 residues. This chain's CDR3 is CASSATGSGTQYF. Here the CDR3 DNA reads TGTGCCAGCAGTGCGACAGGGTCGGGGACCCAGTACTTC.

This clonotype was recorded many times. The chain combines TRBV11-2 with TRBJ2-5; no definite D call. The CDR3 extends over 15 amino acids. Between the trimmed V and J ends, which lost 1 base and 6 bases, there was a span of 15 bases. Germline values: CDR1 SGHAT, CDR2 FQNNGV. The CDR3 spells CASSLGGQISKTQYF. DNA for the CDR3: TGTGCCAGCAGCTTAGGGGGTCAGATTTCGAAGACCCAGTACTTC.

This clonotype was counted ten times or more. V usage is TRBV6-2 or TRBV6-3 and J usage is TRBJ2-1; 12 bases fit TRBD2. The CDR3 length is 16 residues. The germline gives CDR1 MNHEY, CDR2 SVGEGT. Trimming cost V 5 bases and J 7 bases; bases outside gene matches: 9. Here the CDR3 reads CASSATTSGRGNEQFF. DNA of the CDR3: TGTGCCAGCAGTGCCACGACTAGCGGGAGAGGGAATGAGCAGTTCTTC.

The chain links TRBV30 to TRBJ2-7; 7 positions agree with TRBD1. Germline V gene sequence: CDR1 GTSNPN, CDR2 SVGIG (reference sequence). The CDR3 is 12 residues long. V lost 3 bases and J lost 9; bases outside the gene matches: 8. The CDR3 protein is CAWSPTGPGQYF. CDR3 DNA sequence: TGTGCCTGGAGCCCGACAGGGCCCGGGCAGTACTTC.

This clonotype occurred many times. The chain carries TRBV6-2 or TRBV6-3 and TRBJ2-7; 13 nucleotides line up with TRBD2. Germline V CDR1 and CDR2: MNHEY, SVGEGT. The CDR3 has 16 amino acids. V trimming: 4 bases; J trimming: 1 base; junction bases outside the gene matches: 4. CDR3 sequence (DNA): TGTGCCAGCAGTTCCCCGGGACTAGCGGGATCCTACGAGCAGTACTTC. Its translation: CASSSPGLAGSYEQYF.

The chain employs TRBV24-1 and TRBJ1-5; 7 positions agree with TRBD1. The V and J ends lost 3 bases and 5 bases, in that order; junction bases with no gene match: 9. CDR1 is KGHDR, CDR2 SFDVKD, per germline. CDR3 length: 16 amino acids. CDR3 sequence (DNA): TGTGCCACCAGTGATCCAGGGACAGCAGGGGATCAGCCCCAGCATTTT. Its translation: CATSDPGTAGDQPQHF.

The sample holds a few counts of this clonotype. The chain joins TRBV15 to TRBJ2-7; 9 bases line up with TRBD2. The CDR3 spans 17 residues. Germline V lookup: CDR1 LNHNV, CDR2 YYDKDF (reference sequence). The J segment lost 5 bases and the V segment lost 3 bases, leaving 14 bases of the junction unmatched. CDR3 sequence: CATSRPGLAATIDEQYF. CDR3 coding DNA: TGTGCCACCAGCAGGCCGGGACTAGCTGCAACTATAGACGAGCAGTACTTC.

In this sample, this clonotype turned up many times. V usage is TRBV20-1 and J usage is TRBJ1-2; TRBD1 might be the D (6 bases). This CDR3 comprises 14 residues. CDR1 and CDR2 (germline): DFQATT, SNEGSKA (reference sequence). The V gene lost 3 bases and the J gene lost 3 bases, with 14 bases spanning the gap. The DNA of the CDR3 is TGCAGTGCTAGCCGAACAGGGACTGACTATGGCTACACCTTC. It translates to CSASRTGTDYGYTF.

This clonotype was observed once. A single base separates this from a much larger clone, so it may be a read error. The chain is built from TRBV18 and TRBJ2-1; perhaps TRBD2 as D (5 bases). CDR1 and CDR2 from the germline V gene are KGHSH and LQKENI. The CDR3 has 15 amino acids. The CDR3 region has the DNA TGTGCCAGCCCACCAAGTGGGAGCCGTGGCAATGAGCAGTTCTTC. Translated, it gives CASPPSGSRGNEQFF.

The rearrangement links TRBV2 to TRBJ1-4; D might be TRBD1 (5 bases). The germline V gene encodes CDR1 SNHLY and CDR2 FYNNEI. CDR3 length equals 15 residues. V was trimmed by 1 base and J by 8 bases, leaving 14 bases between them. The CDR3 loop is CASSEDQGLYEKLFF. CDR3 in DNA: TGTGCCAGCAGTGAAGATCAGGGCTTGTACGAAAAACTGTTTTTT. The whole variable domain, filled in from reference TRBV2 and TRBJ1-4, reads EPEVTQTPSHQVTQMGQEVILRCVPISNHLYFYWYRQILGQKVEFLVSFYNNEISEKSEIFDDQFSVERPDGSNFTLKIRSTKLEDSAMYFCASSEDQGLYEKLFFGSGTQLSVL.

With regard to this clonotype: The junction departs from the called germline gene at one end, perhaps through a read error. The rearrangement joins TRBV5-5 to TRBJ1-4, with D uncertain. The germline V gene encodes CDR1 SGHKS and CDR2 YYEKEE (reference sequence). The CDR3 is made up of 17 amino acids. CDR3 nucleotides: TGCGCCAGCAGCTGGGGTTTCCCCCATTTCACTAATGAAAAACTGTTTTTT. It encodes CASSWGFPHFTNEKLFF.

This clonotype has a count of ten or more. The V gene is TRBV12-3 or TRBV12-4, the J gene TRBJ1-6, with D possibly being TRBD1 (5 bases). The CDR3 contains 14 residues. Deletions cut 6 bases from V and 5 bases from J, with 11 bases between. The CDR3 DNA is TGTGCCAGCAGCAGGGAGACTAATAATTCACCCCTCCACTTT. Its protein product is CASSRETNNSPLHF.

This clonotype was counted at least ten times. The chain joins TRBV30 to TRBJ1-4, with 12 positions matching TRBD1. Germline loops: CDR1 GTSNPN, CDR2 SVGIG (reference sequence). This CDR3 is 12 amino acids long. With V trimmed by 3 bases and J by 11 bases, 1 base remained unmatched. The CDR3 protein is CAWRGTGGKLFF. The CDR3 DNA follows: TGTGCCTGGAGAGGGACAGGGGGCAAACTGTTTTTT.

This clonotype has a count of ten or more. This sequence joins TRBV27 and TRBJ2-1; D is possibly TRBD2 (6 bases). CDR1 is MNHEY, CDR2 SMNVEV, per germline (reference sequence). The CDR3 loop spans 14 amino acids. Trimming cost V 5 bases and J 6 bases, with 14 bases left between them. This CDR3 reads CASSGHGGGNEQFF. The CDR3 DNA reads TGTGCCAGCAGTGGACACGGGGGAGGCAATGAGCAGTTCTTC.

In its sample, this clonotype was seen a few times. V is TRBV7-2 and J is TRBJ1-6; 9 bases line up with TRBD1. Germline trimming cut 5 bases from V and 10 bases from J; bases unmatched to any gene: 12. This CDR3 spans 16 amino acids. From germline, CDR1 is SGHTA and CDR2 FQGNSA. As DNA, the CDR3 is TGTGCCAGCAGCCCCCCGGGACAGGGAAATAGATCACCCCTCCACTTT. The encoded protein is CASSPPGQGNRSPLHF.

This clonotype turned up a few times. The chain couples TRBV9 to TRBJ1-1, with 10 bases lining up with TRBD1. CDR1 and CDR2 from the germline V gene are SGDLS and YYNGEE. V was clipped by 3 bases and J by 4 bases; unmatched bases: 6. This CDR3 is built from 15 residues. The CDR3 nucleotides are TGTGCCAGCAGCGGACCCGACAGGGGGCCCACTGAAGCTTTCTTT. Amino acids: CASSGPDRGPTEAFF. Combining the CDR3 with reference TRBV9 and TRBJ1-1 gives the whole variable domain DSGVTQTPKHLITATGQRVTLRCSPRSGDLSVYWYQQSLDQGLQFLIQYYNGEERAKGNILERFSAQQFPDLHSELNLSSLELGDSALYFCASSGPDRGPTEAFFGQGTRLTVV.

The chain joins TRBV5-4 to TRBJ2-3; TRBD2 aligns across 8 bases. CDR1 is SGHNT and CDR2 is YYREEE in the germline V gene (reference sequence). Losses at the gene ends were 0 bases for V and 1 base for J; bases not matched to a gene: 10. The length of the CDR3 is 18 residues. The CDR3 protein is CASSLGGGLVGRTDTQYF. The CDR3 DNA sequence: TGTGCCAGCAGCTTGGGGGGGGGACTAGTCGGTCGCACAGATACGCAGTATTTT.

The CDR3 coding sequence is TGCAGCGTTGCATTGAAGGTTGGAACTGAAGCTTTCTTT. It is translated as CSVALKVGTEAFF. The chain recombines TRBV29-1 with TRBJ1-1; D uncertain. The V end was cut by 4 bases, the J end by 5 bases, with 14 bases between. The CDR3 consists of 13 residues. Germline assignment: CDR1 SQVTM and CDR2 ANQGSEA.

The chain combines TRBV7-9 with TRBJ2-1; either TRBD1 or TRBD2 may supply D (5 bases each). The CDR3 sequence is 16 residues long. Germline CDR1 and CDR2: SEHNR and FQNEAQ (reference sequence). V was pared by 1 base and J by 0 bases, with 10 bases between. The DNA for the CDR3 is TGTGCCAGCAGCTTAGTCGGGGCTATCTCCTACAATGAGCAGTTCTTC. The encoded protein is CASSLVGAISYNEQFF.

This clonotype was detected ten times or more. The chain links TRBV20-1 to TRBJ2-1; 12 nucleotides agree with TRBD2. The CDR3 sequence is 16 residues long. Germline CDR1 and CDR2: DFQATT and SNEGSKA (reference sequence). The junction had 11 bases not matched to a gene; V was cut back by 1 base and J by 10 bases. CDR3 coding DNA: TGCAGTGCTAGAGTACTAGCGGGAGGACAAGTAAAGGAGCAGTTCTTC. Translating it yields CSARVLAGGQVKEQFF.

This clonotype was counted ten times or more. The V and J genes are TRBV2 and TRBJ2-5, with a weak D call TRBD2 (5 bases). Germline V CDR1 and CDR2: SNHLY, FYNNEI. Deletions cut 3 bases from V and 5 bases from J, with 13 bases between. CDR3 length: 14 residues. The CDR3 here is CASSDREIGETQYF. The DNA for the CDR3 is TGTGCCAGCAGTGATAGGGAGATCGGGGAGACCCAGTACTTC.